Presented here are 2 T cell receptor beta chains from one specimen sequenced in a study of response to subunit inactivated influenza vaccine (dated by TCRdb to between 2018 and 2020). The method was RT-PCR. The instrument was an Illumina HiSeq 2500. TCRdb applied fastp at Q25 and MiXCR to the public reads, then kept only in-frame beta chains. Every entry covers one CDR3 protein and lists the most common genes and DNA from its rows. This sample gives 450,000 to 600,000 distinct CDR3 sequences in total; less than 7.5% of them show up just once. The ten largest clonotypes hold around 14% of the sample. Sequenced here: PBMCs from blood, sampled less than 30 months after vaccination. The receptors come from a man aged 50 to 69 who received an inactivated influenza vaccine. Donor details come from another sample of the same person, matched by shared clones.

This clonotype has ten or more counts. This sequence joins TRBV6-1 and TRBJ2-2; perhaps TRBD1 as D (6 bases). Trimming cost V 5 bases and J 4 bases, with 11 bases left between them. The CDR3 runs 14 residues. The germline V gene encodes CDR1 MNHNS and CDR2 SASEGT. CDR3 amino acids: CASSPDRSTGELFF. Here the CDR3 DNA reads TGTGCCAGCAGTCCGGACAGAAGCACCGGGGAGCTGTTTTTT.

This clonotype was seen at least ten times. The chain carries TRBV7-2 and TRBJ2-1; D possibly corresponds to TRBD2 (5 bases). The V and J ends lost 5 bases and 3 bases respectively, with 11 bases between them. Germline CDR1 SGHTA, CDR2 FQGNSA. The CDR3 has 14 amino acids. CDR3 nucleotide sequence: TGTGCCAGCAGCCCGGGCCGGGACTACAATGAGCAGTTCTTC. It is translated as CASSPGRDYNEQFF.